This TCR beta chain was documented in a study of spatial heterogeneity in lung cancer (dated by TCRdb to 2018 to 2020). About the study as a whole: Beta-chain transcripts were consistently detected in greater numbers than alpha-chain transcripts, which likely reflected higher beta-chain transcript abundance. At surgery, some 220 tumor regions, around 67 matched nontumor lung samples and more than 55 PBMC samples were TCR-sequenced for both alpha and beta chains. In non-small cell lung cancer, the study made a quantitative comparison of TCR alpha and beta repertoires among multiple tumor regions, matched nontumor lung and blood. In the raw uncorrected reads, each unique combination of TCR and UMI appeared more than ten times on average. The study linked features of the TCR repertoire to counts of nonsynonymous mutations, which were determined by whole-exome sequencing of tumor tissue.

Results and caveats for the whole study, not just this receptor: Confirming at a functional level the hypothesis that regional TCRs recognize regional mutations was considered to require additional single-cell paired TCR alpha and beta sequencing. Ubiquitous expanded tumor TCRs were found in blood more often at tumor resection than at routine follow-up.

From cysteine to phenylalanine, the CDR3 is 17 amino acids long. Only the CDR3 region is kept as DNA, spanning 51 bases read in frame from base 1. The CDR1 and CDR2 encoded by the germline V gene (reference sequence) are SGHNT and YYREEE. At the junction V is shortened by 4 bases and J by 0 bases, with 18 bases in between. This clonotype was found many times. The target of this receptor is not known. Base qualities were left out, and no much larger clone turns up one base away. The meaning of the sample's time point label: sample taken at primary tumor resection. TCR sequencing used whole RNA extracted from tumor and nontumor lung tissue, or from cryopreserved PBMC samples, without cell sorting. Samples were obtained from over 70 patients with early-stage, untreated non-small cell lung cancer from the lung TRACERx cohort. A patient was chosen for TCR sequencing only when enough RNA was available from at least two tumor regions.

The library was obtained by 5' RACE. The sample was run on a NextSeq 500. In the TCR library protocol, a unique molecular identifier was attached to each TCR cDNA molecule so that PCR and sequencing errors could be corrected. The published analysis was carried out like this. TCR identification, UMI-based error correction and CDR3 extraction were all carried out with Decombinator tools. TCRs above a frequency of 2 per 1,000, corresponding to the top 1% of the tumor frequency distribution, were defined as expanded. Renyi diversity was calculated using the R vegan package after each repertoire was subsampled 100 times to 5,000 TCRs. CDR3 similarity networks were constructed using string-kernel similarity of amino acid triplets, with links drawn between CDR3s whose pairwise similarity was above 0.82. TCRdb reprocessing: public reads trimmed at Q25 with fastp, clones called with MiXCR, in-frame beta chains kept. Under each unique CDR3 protein, matching rows form one entry showing the most common genes and DNA. The V and J calls and clone size come from TCRdb's table, not from the authors' own analysis. This sample holds about 85,000 distinct CDR3 sequences; approximately 20% were observed only once. The ten largest make up 6.2% of the sample.

The rearranged segments are TRBV5-4 and TRBJ2-3; the D match is possibly TRBD1 or TRBD2, with 5 bases aligned in each. The sample in question was PBMCs, obtained at surgery. This receptor was taken from a male donor with early-stage non-small cell lung cancer. At the DNA level, the sequence is TGTGCCAGCAGCGCCCTATACCGGGACCCTAGCACAGATACGCAGTATTTT. This is translated as CASSALYRDPSTDTQYF.